This T cell receptor (beta chain) was profiled in a study of low-dose radiotherapy and immunotherapy resistance in tumors. Looking at the study overall: 1 Gy per fraction was delivered to Cohort 2 every two weeks, for 13 Gy total over 26 weeks.

Alpha- and beta-chain coverage of first-strand cDNA came from TRAV- and TRBV-specific primers. TCR amplification involved 20 to 25 PCR cycles with a constant-region primer and V-primer adapter. MiXCR was run by TCRdb on the reads, yielding one entry per CDR3 protein. The table has roughly 90,000 distinct CDR3 sequences, roughly 20% seen once. Germline V gene lookup returns CDR1 SGHDT and CDR2 YYEEEE. Losses at the gene ends were 3 bases for V and 1 base for J; bases not matched to a gene: 4. This CDR3 is 15 amino acids long. Sample time point: after trial treatment. Treatment reported: LDRT plus nivolumab, ipilimumab, low-dose cyclophosphamide and aspirin (RACIN trial).

This TCR was recovered from a female donor with ovarian cancer. Sequencing was performed on PBMCs, taken after low-dose radiotherapy plus immunotherapy. This sequence joins TRBV5-6 and TRBJ1-1; 9 nucleotides align to TRBD1. CDR3 in amino acids: CASSSLDRGNTEAFF. CDR3 coding DNA: TGTGCCAGCAGCTCCTTGGACAGGGGGAACACTGAAGCTTTCTTT.